The 5 T cell receptor beta chains presented below share a single source sample, sequenced in a study of T-cell reconstitution after alpha-beta-depleted transplantation in children (TCRdb year 2016). The sample's treatment or condition label, in plain terms: allogeneic hematopoietic cell transplantation with graft depleted of TCRalphabeta T cells and CD19 B cells. Library construction relied on PCR. The data were produced on an Illumina HiSeq 2500. TCR library preparation used molecular barcoding, with unique molecular identifiers applied to normalize quantification of the TCRbeta repertoire. TCRdb trimmed public reads at Q25 via fastp, called clones via MiXCR and kept in-frame beta chains. Records with the same CDR3 protein are collapsed into one entry carrying the most frequent genes and DNA. A total of fewer than 250,000 distinct CDR3 sequences appear in this sample, around a sixth of them only once. Just under 45% of the sample rests with the top ten.

Sequenced here: PBMCs, mostly from graft donor cells, sampled 360 days after TCRalphabeta/CD19-depleted stem cell transplant. Receptor source: a male patient aged 2-10 years who had a stem cell transplant for acute lymphoblastic leukemia, so the T cells may come from the graft donor.

This clonotype is medium-sized by share. V gene TRBV2 combines with J gene TRBJ2-7, with 11 bases that match TRBD1. The CDR3 spans 16 residues. Germline V gene lookup returns CDR1 SNHLY and CDR2 FYNNEI. V lost 6 bases and J lost 2; bases outside the gene matches: 9. The CDR3 is CASSRGKGQGAYEQYF. The CDR3 nucleotides read TGTGCCAGCAGCAGGGGGAAGGGACAGGGGGCCTACGAGCAGTACTTC.

The V call is TRBV3-1, the J call TRBJ2-5, with a possible D match to TRBD1 (5 bases). V lost 3 bases and J lost 3, with 5 bases in between. The germline CDR1 and CDR2 sequences are LGHDT and YNNKEL (reference sequence). The CDR3 has 12 amino acids. The CDR3 reads CASSQTEETQYF. In DNA, the CDR3 is TGTGCCAGCAGCCAGACAGAAGAGACCCAGTACTTC.

The chain links TRBV6-1 to TRBJ1-1; 7 bases fit TRBD1. This CDR3 comprises 15 residues. Per germline, CDR1 MNHNS and CDR2 SASEGT. V lost 5 bases and J lost 0; bases outside the gene matches: 6. The CDR3 nucleotides read TGTGCCAGCAGTACCGGGACAGCCTTGAACACTGAAGCTTTCTTT. As protein: CASSTGTALNTEAFF.

The table lists this clonotype with many counts. J is TRBJ2-6 and V is TRBV4-3, with D unclear. The CDR3 totals 18 residues. Germline V gene lookup returns CDR1 LGHNA and CDR2 YSLEER. With 0 bases removed from V and 1 base from J, the gap between germline ends came to 13 bases. The CDR3 protein is CASSQDRVRLSGANVLTF. In DNA form, the CDR3 reads TGCGCCAGCAGCCAAGATCGCGTCAGGCTTTCTGGGGCCAACGTCCTGACTTTC.

This chain uses TRBV5-1 with TRBJ2-5; possible D gene TRBD2, 5 bases. Germline V gene sequence: CDR1 SGHRS, CDR2 YFSETQ. V lost 0 bases and J lost 5, with 11 bases in between. The CDR3 sequence is 14 residues long. The CDR3 DNA reads as TGCGCCAGCAGCTTGGCCCTGGGAGAGGAGACCCAGTACTTC. This translates into CASSLALGEETQYF.